Sequencing of this TCR beta chain was carried out in a study of monozygotic twins with inflammatory bowel disease (dated by TCRdb to about 2019). The study in broad terms: The complete study included 30 or so monozygotic twin pairs: 19 IBD-discordant Danish pairs and nine German pairs, of which four were IBD-concordant and five were IBD-discordant. Each individual had, on average, about 151 000 unique TCRalpha sequences and 181 000 unique TCRbeta sequences available for analysis. The search for disease-associated traits relied mainly on comparing, within discordant pairs, IBD patients with their genetically identical healthy co-twins. Results and caveats for the whole study, not just this receptor: The results gave no support for a single strong signal or clonotype linked to IBD. IBD patients had lower TCRbeta repertoire diversity, measured by the inverse Simpson index, than their healthy co-twins. Because patients received different immunosuppressive treatments, the repertoires may have picked up extra background noise and variability between individuals. Fewer clonotypes were shared with other individuals by IBD patients than by healthy twins, most markedly in patients showing signs of disease activity. No difference in repertoire similarity was observed between concordant and discordant twins, possibly owing to limited statistical power. The analysis was unable to tell apart different T cell subtypes.

As concerns this clonotype: The antigen it recognizes is unknown.

A roughly 2.7 ml peripheral blood sample was drawn into PAXgene tubes per donor and stored at -80°C. Without any T cell sorting, total RNA was extracted from whole blood using the PAXgene blood miRNA kit on an automated QIAcube. Peripheral blood from monozygotic twin pairs, either concordant or discordant for inflammatory bowel disease, underwent deep TCRalpha and TCRbeta repertoire profiling that used unique molecular barcoding. For every twin pair, smoking habits were documented, and each individual was categorised as a current, former or never smoker. In the germline V gene, CDR1 corresponds to SQVTM and CDR2 to ANQGSEA. The CDR3 numbers 15 residues from cysteine through phenylalanine. The DNA is not on file. The receptor library was made with 5' RACE. Preparation of each TCR library used approximately 3,200 ng of total RNA. cDNA was synthesized with SMARTScribe reverse transcriptase in eight separate reactions per sample. During cDNA synthesis, unique molecular identifiers containing a 6-nucleotide sample barcode were introduced by template switching. Two nested PCRs of about 15 and 9 cycles amplified the TCRalpha and TCRbeta cDNA, and bead purification followed each PCR. Before amplification, the cDNA was treated with uracil DNA-glycosylase and purified using the QIAquick PCR purification kit. The second PCR added Illumina TruSeq-compatible adapters along with sample-specific barcodes. Library quality and concentration were checked on TapeStation and Qubit, and libraries were pooled at approximately 4.7 ng each. Pooled libraries were sequenced on an Illumina HiSeq2500 single-index Rapid Run with 2 x 100 bp reads and custom sequencing primers. The study's own analysis went as follows. PCR and sequencing errors were corrected by UMI-based consensus assembly using MiGEC version 1.2.6. MiXCR version 2.1.1 handled V(D)J alignment, clonotype assembly and CDR3 extraction. Gene usage, clonotype sharing and MAIT/NKT TCR abundance were normalised by analysing the top 1000, 10 000 and 20 000 clonotypes per sample. After downsampling to 27 000 UMIs, diversity was calculated as the inverse Simpson index using the vegan R package. Paired Mann-Whitney U tests were applied to discordant twin pairs, and Benjamini-Hochberg correction was used for multiple testing. After TCRdb reprocessed the reads, each CDR3 protein sequence was kept as one row, without DNA. The V and J calls come from TCRdb's annotation, not from the publication. This sample's table contains 150,000 to 200,000 distinct CDR3 sequences. The leading ten clones occupy roughly 3% of the sample.

The clonotype was recovered from a human donor with ulcerative colitis or Crohn's disease, or a healthy co-twin of an affected twin (not recorded which). What was sequenced was blood. The rearrangement joined TRBV29-1 to TRBJ2-1; TCRdb names TRBD2, which stays unverified in the absence of DNA. The CDR3 region has the sequence CSVESSGRLRDEQFF.